Listed below are T cell receptor beta chains from one sample, sequenced in a study of control samples from healthy donors and cancer patients. Method: immunoSEQ multiplex PCR; TCRdb's copy keeps in-frame clones and lacks some. The sample yields fewer than 25,000 clones, 65% to 90% seen once. The sequenced sample consisted of PBMCs. The receptors were sampled from a man between 60 and 75 years old with head and neck cancer. Both conserved end residues are part of each CDR3.

length	V	J	CDR3
15	TRBV15	TRBJ2-7	CATSRGERSSYEQYF
15	TRBV4-1	TRBJ2-7	CASSPVRGGAYEQYF
14	TRBV10-3	TRBJ2-3	CAINRDRSTDTQYF
12	TRBV2	TRBJ1-2	CASSVRVYGYTF
17	TRBV27	TRBJ1-1	CASSLSIPGQRTFRAFF
15	TRBV5-1	TRBJ2-1	CASSLGLAGVNEQFF
14	TRBV3-1/TRBV3-2	TRBJ2-1	CASSANGGADEQFF
12	TRBV27	TRBJ2-1	CASMSRGDEQFF
14	TRBV11-2	TRBJ2-2	CASRRGADTGELFF
14	TRBV2	TRBJ2-7	CASRGRTGGTEQYF
17	TRBV30	TRBJ1-1	CAWSNNPPGRVNTEAFF
14	TRBV6-2/TRBV6-3	TRBJ2-5	CASSYQGFQETQYF
17	TRBV7-2	TRBJ1-1	CASSLHRGRDLTTEAFF
14	TRBV19	TRBJ2-2	CASRHRAQGGELFF
13	TRBV19	TRBJ1-1	CASSSWVNTEAFF
16	TRBV27	TRBJ2-3	CASSLRRGGATDTQYF
18	TRBV9	TRBJ2-6	CASSAEGTGGSGANVLTF
16	TRBV28	TRBJ2-1	CASSSGLAGTYNEQFF
16	TRBV30	TRBJ2-1	CAWSLPGGVLYNEQFF
11	TRBV29-1	TRBJ2-1	CSVRFYNEQFF
13	TRBV6-5	TRBJ2-1	CASTNTGWDEQFF
14	TRBV7-9	TRBJ2-7	CASSYVQGANEQYF
14	TRBV3-1/TRBV3-2	TRBJ2-7	CASSQALENSEQYF
17	TRBV3-1/TRBV3-2	TRBJ2-5	CASSQDNSGGIQETQYF
18	TRBV3-1/TRBV3-2	TRBJ1-3	CASSQGISRSYSGNTIYF
18	TRBV7-8	TRBJ1-1	CASSYVGRGGLGNTEAFF
12	TRBV30	TRBJ2-3	CAWSFNTDTQYF
18	TRBV11-3	TRBJ2-1	CASSLTSGGLLSYNEQFF
14	TRBV19	TRBJ1-5	CASSIVSGTQPQHF
13	TRBV10-3	TRBJ1-6	CAISERGGSPLHF
14	TRBV5-1	TRBJ2-7	CASSLESRTYEQYF
15	TRBV6-5	TRBJ2-3	CASSADGVGTDTQYF
14	TRBV9	TRBJ1-1	CASRGPGVNTEAFF
19	TRBV5-6	TRBJ2-3	CASSALLGVLAGFTDTQYF
14	TRBV6-5	TRBJ2-7	CASSQLAVTYEQYF
14	TRBV25-1	TRBJ2-7	CASSRWDRSYEQYF
17	TRBV4-3	TRBJ2-1	CASSHNPSGGAGNEQFF
15	TRBV5-1	TRBJ2-7	CASSLGLAIQGEQYF
12	TRBV7-2	TRBJ2-2	CASSLHTGELFF
14	TRBV18	TRBJ2-7	CASSTQAHSYEQYF
14	TRBV4-1	TRBJ1-1	CASSLGGGNTEAFF
16	TRBV3-1/TRBV3-2	TRBJ1-3	CASSFGHRLKENTIYF
13	TRBV7-9	TRBJ1-1	CASSHLMNTEAFF
13	TRBV9	TRBJ1-4	CASSVAPYEKLFF
14	TRBV5-1	TRBJ1-2	CASSATGDSYGYTF
13	TRBV27	TRBJ1-5	CASSSGSNQPQHF